This T cell receptor (beta chain) was sequenced for a study of T cell responses to AZD1222 COVID-19 vaccine. Germline CDR1 and CDR2: LNHDA and SQIVND (reference sequence). The CDR3 is 14 amino acids. J gave up 3 bases and V 4 bases, and 3 bases lay outside the gene matches. The table came from immunoSEQ multiplex PCR; TCRdb's copy has only in-frame clones and leaves some out. Seen here are more than 70,000 clones, roughly nine tenths observed once, and the top ten hold about 1.6%. The chain is built from TRBV19 and TRBJ1-5; TRBD1 matches at 7 bases. The source was peripheral blood, collected on day 0 of AZD1222 vaccination. The TCR sequence derives from an adult in good health. CDR3 amino acids: CASSRDSANQPQHF. CDR3 coding DNA: TGTGCCAGTAGTAGGGACAGCGCCAATCAGCCCCAGCATTTT.